A single sample is the source of the 8 T cell receptor beta chains below, sequenced in a study of T-cell memory formation after mild COVID-19. One entry per CDR3 protein results from TCRdb running MiXCR on the 5' RACE reads. The data contain about 140,000 distinct CDR3 sequences, 5.5% to 7% of them singletons. The sequenced sample was PBMCs or a T cell subset sorted from them (not recorded which). These receptors originate from an adult woman who had mild COVID-19 (a few samples of this study predate the infection). Cell type and time point are not known.

This clonotype was seen at least ten times. The chain uses TRBV4-1 and TRBJ1-6; D is unclear. The CDR3 loop spans 15 amino acids. The V gene's germline CDR1 is MGHRA and CDR2 YSYEKL. V was clipped by 0 bases and J by 7 bases, with 10 bases between them. As DNA, the CDR3 is TGCGCCAGCAGCCAAGACGGCCTAGGGAATTCACCCCTCCACTTT. The encoded protein is CASSQDGLGNSPLHF.

This sequence joins TRBV4-3 and TRBJ2-2; 7 positions agree with TRBD2. This CDR3 has 17 residues. CDR1 and CDR2 (germline): LGHNA, YSLEER. Trimming removed 4 bases from V and 6 bases from J; junction bases left unmatched: 14. CDR3 region: CASSLLKAGPSAGELFF. CDR3 coding DNA: TGCGCCAGCAGCCTCCTCAAAGCGGGACCCTCGGCCGGGGAGCTGTTTTTT.

The chain couples TRBV5-5 to TRBJ2-5; 8 positions agree with TRBD2. This CDR3 contains 16 residues. The ends lost 4 bases at V and 0 bases at J; junction bases unmatched: 8. CDR1 and CDR2 (germline): SGHKS, YYEKEE (reference sequence). The CDR3 bases are TGTGCCAGCAGCCGTCTAGCGGGCCTGTACCAAGAGACCCAGTACTTC. Its translation: CASSRLAGLYQETQYF.

This clonotype has a handful of counts. CDR3 sequence: CASIANEKLFF. CDR3 DNA: TGTGCCAGCATTGCGAATGAAAAACTGTTTTTT. The chain is built from TRBV6-6 and TRBJ1-4, with D unresolved. The CDR3 contains 11 residues. The V gene's germline CDR1 is MNHNY and CDR2 SVGAGI (reference sequence). V was shortened by 7 bases and J by 5 bases, with 5 bases between the two germline ends.

At least ten counts were recorded for this clonotype. V is TRBV3-1 and J is TRBJ2-3; 9 positions agree with TRBD2. Trimming cost V 1 base and J 2 bases; bases outside gene matches: 7. This CDR3 contains 17 residues. The germline V gene encodes CDR1 LGHDT and CDR2 YNNKEL (reference sequence). This chain's CDR3 is CASSQGDLAGPTDTQYF. CDR3 nucleotide sequence: TGTGCCAGCAGCCAAGGGGATCTAGCGGGACCCACAGATACGCAGTATTTT.

This clonotype has only a few counts. The V gene is TRBV5-4, the J gene TRBJ1-1; D unresolved. Germline assignment: CDR1 SGHNT and CDR2 YYREEE (reference sequence). The V and J ends lost 4 bases and 5 bases respectively, with 12 bases between them. The CDR3 is made up of 13 amino acids. CDR3 DNA: TGTGCCAGCAGCACCTTGGGCGGTACTGAAGCTTTCTTT. Translated: CASSTLGGTEAFF.

This chain links TRBV7-9 with TRBJ2-7; either TRBD1 or TRBD2 may fit D (5 bases each). Trimming took 5 bases from V and 7 from J, leaving 15 bases between them. The CDR3 runs 13 residues. Germline V gives CDR1 SEHNR, CDR2 FQNEAQ (reference sequence). The CDR3 sequence is CASSRGALGEQYF. In nucleotides, the CDR3 is TGTGCCAGCAGCCGAGGGGCCCTCGGGGAGCAGTACTTC.

V gene TRBV13 combines with J gene TRBJ2-7; D is perhaps TRBD1 (5 bases). The CDR3 covers 16 residues. V lost 6 bases and J lost 2, with 20 bases in between. Per the germline V gene, CDR1 is PRHDT and CDR2 is FYEKMQ (reference sequence). The CDR3 sequence is CASSHTLGRVTYEQYF. The CDR3 DNA is TGTGCCAGCAGTCATACCCTTGGCAGGGTAACCTACGAGCAGTACTTC.